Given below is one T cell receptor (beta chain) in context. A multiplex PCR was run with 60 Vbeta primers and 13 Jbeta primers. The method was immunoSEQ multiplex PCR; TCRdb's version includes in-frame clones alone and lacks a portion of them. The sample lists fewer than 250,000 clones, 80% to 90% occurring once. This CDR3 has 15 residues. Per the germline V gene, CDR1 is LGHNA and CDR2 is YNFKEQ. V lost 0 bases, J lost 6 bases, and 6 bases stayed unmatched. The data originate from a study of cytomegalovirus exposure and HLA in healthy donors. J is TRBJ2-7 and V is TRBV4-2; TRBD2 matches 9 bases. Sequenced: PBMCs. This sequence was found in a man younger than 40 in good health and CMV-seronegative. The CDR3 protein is CASSQDLAGVPEQYF. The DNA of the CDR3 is TGTGCCAGCAGCCAAGATTTAGCGGGGGTTCCCGAGCAGTACTTC.